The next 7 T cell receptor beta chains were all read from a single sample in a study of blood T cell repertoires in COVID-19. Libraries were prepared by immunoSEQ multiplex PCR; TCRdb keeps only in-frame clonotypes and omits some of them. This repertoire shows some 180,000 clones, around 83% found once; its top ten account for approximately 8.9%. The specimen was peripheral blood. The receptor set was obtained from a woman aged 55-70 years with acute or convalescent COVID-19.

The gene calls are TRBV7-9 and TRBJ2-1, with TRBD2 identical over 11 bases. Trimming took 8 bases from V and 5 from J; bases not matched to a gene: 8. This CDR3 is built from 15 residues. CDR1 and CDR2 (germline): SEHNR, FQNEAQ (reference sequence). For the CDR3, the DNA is TGTGCCAGCTTCTGGGGGACTAGCGGAAACAATGAGCAGTTCTTC. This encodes CASFWGTSGNNEQFF.

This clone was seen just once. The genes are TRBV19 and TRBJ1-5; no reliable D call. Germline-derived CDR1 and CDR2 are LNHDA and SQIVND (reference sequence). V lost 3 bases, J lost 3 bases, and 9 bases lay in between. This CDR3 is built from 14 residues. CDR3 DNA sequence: TGTGCCAGTAGTATGGTAGGAGCCAATCAGCCCCAGCATTTT. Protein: CASSMVGANQPQHF.

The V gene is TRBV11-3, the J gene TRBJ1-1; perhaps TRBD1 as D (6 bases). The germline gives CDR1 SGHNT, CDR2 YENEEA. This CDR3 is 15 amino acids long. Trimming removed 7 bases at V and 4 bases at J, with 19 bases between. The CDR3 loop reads CASNSHLGAGTEAFF. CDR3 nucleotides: TGTGCCAGCAACTCTCACCTGGGGGCGGGCACTGAAGCTTTCTTT.

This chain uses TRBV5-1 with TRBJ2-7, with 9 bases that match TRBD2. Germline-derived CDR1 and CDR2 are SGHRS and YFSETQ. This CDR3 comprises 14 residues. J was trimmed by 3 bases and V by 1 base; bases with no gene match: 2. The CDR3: CASSLLAGSYEQYV. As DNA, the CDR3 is TGCGCCAGCAGCTTGCTAGCGGGAAGCTACGAGCAGTACGTC.

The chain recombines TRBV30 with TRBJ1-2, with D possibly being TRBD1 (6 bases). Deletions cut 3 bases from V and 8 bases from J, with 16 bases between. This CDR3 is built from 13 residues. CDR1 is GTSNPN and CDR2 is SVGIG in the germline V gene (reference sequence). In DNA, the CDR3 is TGTGCCTGGAGAATCCGAGGGGGATACGGCTACACCTTC. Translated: CAWRIRGGYGYTF.

CDR3 DNA sequence: TGTGCCAGCAGTTCCCCATCTTCGGGCACAGATACGCAGTATTTT. This codes for CASSSPSSGTDTQYF. The chain uses TRBV28 and TRBJ2-3; no clear D. CDR3 length: 15 amino acids. Germline values: CDR1 MDHEN, CDR2 SYDVKM. Trimming cost V 4 bases and J 1 base, with 12 bases left between them.

The CDR3 nucleotides read TGTGCCAGCAGTTCACAGGGAGTTGAAGCTTTCTTT. Its translation: CASSSQGVEAFF. The chain links TRBV2 to TRBJ1-1; TRBD1 is a possible D gene (6 bases). Germline CDR1 reads SNHLY; CDR2 reads FYNNEI. V lost 5 bases, J lost 7 bases, and 11 bases lay in between. The CDR3 contains 12 residues.